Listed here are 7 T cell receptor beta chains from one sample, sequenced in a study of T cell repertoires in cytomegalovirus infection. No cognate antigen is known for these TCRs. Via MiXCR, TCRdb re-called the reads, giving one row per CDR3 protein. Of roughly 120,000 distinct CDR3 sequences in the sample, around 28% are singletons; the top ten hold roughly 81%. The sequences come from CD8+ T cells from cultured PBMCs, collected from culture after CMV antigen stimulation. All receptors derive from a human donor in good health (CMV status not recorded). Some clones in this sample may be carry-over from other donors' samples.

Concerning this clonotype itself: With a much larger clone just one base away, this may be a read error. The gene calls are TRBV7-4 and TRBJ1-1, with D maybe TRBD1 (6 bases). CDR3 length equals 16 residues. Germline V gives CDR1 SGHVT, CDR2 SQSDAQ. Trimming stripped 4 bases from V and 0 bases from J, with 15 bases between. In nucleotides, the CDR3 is TGTGCCAGCAGCTCAAACAGGGATGGGGTGAACACTGAAGCTTTCTTT. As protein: CASSSNRDGVNTEAFF.

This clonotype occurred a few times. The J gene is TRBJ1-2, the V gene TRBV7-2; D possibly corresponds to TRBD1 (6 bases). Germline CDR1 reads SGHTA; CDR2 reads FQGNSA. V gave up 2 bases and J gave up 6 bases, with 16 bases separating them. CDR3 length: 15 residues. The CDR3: CASSLHPGRGNGYTF. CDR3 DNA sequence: TGTGCCAGCAGCTTACACCCCGGCAGGGGTAATGGCTACACCTTC.

CDR3 protein: CASRFRREAFF. In DNA form, the CDR3 reads TGTGCCAGCAGATTCCGGAGGGAAGCTTTCTTT. The chain links TRBV5-6 to TRBJ1-1; D is uncertain. The CDR3 contains 11 residues. Trimming cost V 5 bases and J 8 bases, with 10 bases left between them. In germline, CDR1 is SGHDT, CDR2 YYEEEE.

CDR3: CASNEQRSGNTIYF. The CDR3 DNA follows: TGTGCCAGTAATGAACAGCGTTCCGGAAACACCATATATTTT. The V gene is TRBV19, the J gene TRBJ1-3; D gene uncertain. The length of the CDR3 is 14 residues. CDR1 and CDR2 (germline): LNHDA, SQIVND (reference sequence). The V end was cut by 7 bases, the J end by 4 bases, with 14 bases between.

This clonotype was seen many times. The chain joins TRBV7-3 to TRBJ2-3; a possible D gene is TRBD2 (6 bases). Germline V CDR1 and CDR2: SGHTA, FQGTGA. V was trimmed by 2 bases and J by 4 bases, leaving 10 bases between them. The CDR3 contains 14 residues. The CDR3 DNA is TGTGCCAGCAGCTTAGCGGGGCTGGCAGATACGCAGTATTTT. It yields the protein CASSLAGLADTQYF.

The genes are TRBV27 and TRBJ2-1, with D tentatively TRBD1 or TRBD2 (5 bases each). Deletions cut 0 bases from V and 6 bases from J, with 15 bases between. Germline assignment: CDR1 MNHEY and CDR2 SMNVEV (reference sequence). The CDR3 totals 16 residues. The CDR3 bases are TGTGCCAGCAGTTTATCGTCGGGGCTGGGGTTCAATGAGCAGTTCTTC. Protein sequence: CASSLSSGLGFNEQFF.

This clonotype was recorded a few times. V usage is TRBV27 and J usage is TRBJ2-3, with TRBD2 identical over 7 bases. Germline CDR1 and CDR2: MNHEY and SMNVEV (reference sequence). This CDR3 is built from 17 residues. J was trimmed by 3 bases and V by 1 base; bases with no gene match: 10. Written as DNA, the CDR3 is TGTGCCAGCAGTTTATGGCAAGCGGGGCCGGGGACAGATACGCAGTATTTT. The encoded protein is CASSLWQAGPGTDTQYF.